This TCR beta chain originates from a study of cytomegalovirus exposure and HLA in healthy donors. Study findings and constraints: Reported results showed that the classifier diagnosed cytomegalovirus status with high specificity and sensitivity.

Details on this clone: What it binds is not known.

The germline V and J ends were trimmed by 5 bases and 0 bases, with 11 bases remaining between them. Germline-derived CDR1 and CDR2 are MNHEY and SVGAGI. The CDR3 length is 15 residues. Assay used: immunoSEQ multiplex PCR; TCRdb lists only in-frame clones, some missing. Altogether about 200,000 clones are present, more than 75% being singletons, with the ten largest covering more than 1.2%. The chain links TRBV6-5 to TRBJ1-5, with no clear D. The clonotype originates from a woman aged 18-30 years in good health and CMV-seronegative. The sequenced sample was PBMCs. CDR3 bases: TGTGCCAGCAGTCGATCACAGACTAGCAATCAGCCCCAGCATTTT. This sequence encodes CASSRSQTSNQPQHF.